The TCR beta chain described here comes from a study of cytomegalovirus exposure and HLA in healthy donors. Whole-study results and caveats: In a later analysis, TCR beta V- and J-gene trimming was associated with a missense DCLRE1C variant. Reports described diagnosis of cytomegalovirus status by the classifier as highly specific and sensitive. Based on reports, TCR beta sequences accurately predicted HLA-A and HLA-B alleles for most subjects.

The V gene lost 3 bases and the J gene lost 2 bases, with 12 bases spanning the gap. This CDR3 region has 15 residues. Germline assignment: CDR1 MNHEY and CDR2 SMNVEV (reference sequence). With 60 Vbeta and 13 Jbeta primers, the PCR was carried out. As originally analysed: Roughly 11 million shared chains were among approximately 80 million unique TCR beta chains counted in a later analysis. Repertoires were generated with immunoSEQ multiplex PCR, while TCRdb's copy carries only in-frame clones and drops some. V, J and clone size were drawn from that table, and D and trimming were deduced from the DNA. Of about 140,000 clones listed, 80% are singletons. On this clone: Antigen unknown.

The sequencing input was PBMCs. The chain is built from TRBV27 and TRBJ2-3; D is ambiguous. The sequence derives from a middle-aged woman in good health and CMV-seronegative. The CDR3 protein is CASSFYGQVTDTQYF. The CDR3 DNA sequence: TGTGCCAGCAGTTTTTATGGTCAGGTCACAGATACGCAGTATTTT.